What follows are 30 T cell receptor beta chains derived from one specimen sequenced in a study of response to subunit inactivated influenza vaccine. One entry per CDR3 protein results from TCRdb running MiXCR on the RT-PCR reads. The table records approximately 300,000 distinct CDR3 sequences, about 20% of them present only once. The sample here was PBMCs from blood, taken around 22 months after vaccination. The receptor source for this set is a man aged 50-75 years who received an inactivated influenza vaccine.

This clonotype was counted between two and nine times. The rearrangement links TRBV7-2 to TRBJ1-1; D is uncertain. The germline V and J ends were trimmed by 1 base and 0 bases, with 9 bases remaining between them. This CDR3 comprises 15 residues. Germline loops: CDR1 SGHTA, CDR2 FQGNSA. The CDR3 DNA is TGTGCCAGCAGCTTAGACGCCGCTTTGAACACTGAAGCTTTCTTT. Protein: CASSLDAALNTEAFF.

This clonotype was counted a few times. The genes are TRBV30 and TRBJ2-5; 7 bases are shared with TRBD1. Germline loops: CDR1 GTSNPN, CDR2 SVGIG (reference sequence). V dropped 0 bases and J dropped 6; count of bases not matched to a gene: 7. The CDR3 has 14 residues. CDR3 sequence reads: CAWSVQGGGKTQYF. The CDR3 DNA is TGTGCCTGGAGTGTACAAGGGGGCGGTAAGACCCAGTACTTC.

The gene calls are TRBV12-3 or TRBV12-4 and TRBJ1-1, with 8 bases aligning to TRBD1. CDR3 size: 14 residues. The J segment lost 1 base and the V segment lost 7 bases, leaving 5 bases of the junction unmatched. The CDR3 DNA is TGTGCCAGCACCCTAGACAGGGGGAACACTGAAGCTTTCTTT. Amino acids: CASTLDRGNTEAFF.

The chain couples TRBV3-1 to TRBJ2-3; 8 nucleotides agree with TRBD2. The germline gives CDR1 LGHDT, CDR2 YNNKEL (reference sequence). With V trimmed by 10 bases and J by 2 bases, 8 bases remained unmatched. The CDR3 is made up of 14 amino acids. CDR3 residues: CATKTSGHTDTQYF. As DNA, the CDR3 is TGTGCCACCAAAACTAGCGGCCACACAGATACGCAGTATTTT.

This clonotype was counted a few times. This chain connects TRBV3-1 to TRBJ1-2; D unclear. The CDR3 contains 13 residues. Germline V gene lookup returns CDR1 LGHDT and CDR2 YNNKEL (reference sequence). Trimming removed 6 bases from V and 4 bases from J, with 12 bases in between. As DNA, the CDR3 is TGTGCCAGCAGGAAGACGGAATCCTATGGCTACACCTTC. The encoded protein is CASRKTESYGYTF.

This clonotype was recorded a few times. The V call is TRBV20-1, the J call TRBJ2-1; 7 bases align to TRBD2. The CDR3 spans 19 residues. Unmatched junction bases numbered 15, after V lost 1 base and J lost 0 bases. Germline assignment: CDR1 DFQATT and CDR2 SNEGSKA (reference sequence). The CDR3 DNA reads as TGCAGTGCTAGAGTGCGGTATGTGGGAGGGCTTGGCTCCTACAATGAGCAGTTCTTC. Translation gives CSARVRYVGGLGSYNEQFF.

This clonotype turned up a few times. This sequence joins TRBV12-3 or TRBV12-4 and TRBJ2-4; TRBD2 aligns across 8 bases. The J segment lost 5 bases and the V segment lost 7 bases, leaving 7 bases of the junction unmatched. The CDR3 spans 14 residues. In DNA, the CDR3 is TGTGCCAGCACGACTAGCGCCTCTGAAAACATTCAGTACTTC. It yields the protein CASTTSASENIQYF.

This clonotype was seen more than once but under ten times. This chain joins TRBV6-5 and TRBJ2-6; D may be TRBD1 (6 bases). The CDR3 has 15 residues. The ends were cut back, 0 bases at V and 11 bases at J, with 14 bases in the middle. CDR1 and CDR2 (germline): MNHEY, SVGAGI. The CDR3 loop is CASSYSTGQRDVLTF. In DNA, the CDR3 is TGTGCCAGCAGTTACTCGACGGGACAAAGGGACGTCCTGACTTTC.

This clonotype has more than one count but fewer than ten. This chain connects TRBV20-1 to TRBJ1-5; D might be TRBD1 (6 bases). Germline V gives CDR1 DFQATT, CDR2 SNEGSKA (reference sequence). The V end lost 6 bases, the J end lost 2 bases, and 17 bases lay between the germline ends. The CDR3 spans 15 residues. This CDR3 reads CSAGGGKSGNQPQHF. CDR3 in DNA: TGCAGTGCCGGAGGGGGGAAGTCGGGCAATCAGCCCCAGCATTTT.

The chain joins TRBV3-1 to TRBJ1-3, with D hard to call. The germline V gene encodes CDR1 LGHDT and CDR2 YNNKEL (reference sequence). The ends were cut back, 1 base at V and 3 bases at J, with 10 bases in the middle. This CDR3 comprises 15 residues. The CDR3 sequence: CASSQVLSGGNTIYF. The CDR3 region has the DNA TGTGCCAGCAGCCAAGTTTTATCTGGTGGAAACACCATATATTTT.

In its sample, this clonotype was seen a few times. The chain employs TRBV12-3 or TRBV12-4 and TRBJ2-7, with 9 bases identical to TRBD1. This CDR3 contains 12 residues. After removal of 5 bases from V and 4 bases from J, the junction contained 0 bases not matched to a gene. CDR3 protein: CASSDRGYEQYF. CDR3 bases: TGTGCCAGCAGTGACAGGGGGTACGAGCAGTACTTC.

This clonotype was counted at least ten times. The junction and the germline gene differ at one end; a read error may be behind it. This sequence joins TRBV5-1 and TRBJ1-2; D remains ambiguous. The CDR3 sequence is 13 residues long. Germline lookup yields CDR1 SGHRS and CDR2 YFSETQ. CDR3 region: CASSLVVNYGYTF. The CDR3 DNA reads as TGTGCCAGCAGTTTGGTGGTTAACTATGGCTACACCTTC. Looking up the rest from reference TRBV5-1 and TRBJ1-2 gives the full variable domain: KAGVTQTPRYLIKTRGQQVTLSCSPISGHRSVSWYQQTPGQGLQFLFEYFSETQRNKGNFPGRFSGRQFSNSRSEMNVSTLELGDSALYLCASSLVVNYGYTFGSGTRLTVV.

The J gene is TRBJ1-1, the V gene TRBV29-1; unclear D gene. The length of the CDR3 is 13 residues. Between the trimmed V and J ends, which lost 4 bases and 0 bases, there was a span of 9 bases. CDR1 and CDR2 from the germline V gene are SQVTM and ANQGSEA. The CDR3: CSVVEVMNTEAFF. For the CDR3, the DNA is TGCAGCGTTGTTGAGGTAATGAACACTGAAGCTTTCTTT.

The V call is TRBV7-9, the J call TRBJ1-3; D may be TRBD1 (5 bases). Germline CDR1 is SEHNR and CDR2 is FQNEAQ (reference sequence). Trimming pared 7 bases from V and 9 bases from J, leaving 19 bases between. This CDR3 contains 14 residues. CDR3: CASTITGGRSTIYF. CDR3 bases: TGTGCCAGCACCATAACGGGGGGTCGAAGCACCATATATTTT.

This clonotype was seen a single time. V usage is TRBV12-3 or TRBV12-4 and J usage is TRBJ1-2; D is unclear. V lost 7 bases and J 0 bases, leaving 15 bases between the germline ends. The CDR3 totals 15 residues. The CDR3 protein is CASIPGRRANYGYTF. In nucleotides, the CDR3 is TGTGCCAGCATCCCCGGGCGACGAGCTAACTATGGCTACACCTTC.

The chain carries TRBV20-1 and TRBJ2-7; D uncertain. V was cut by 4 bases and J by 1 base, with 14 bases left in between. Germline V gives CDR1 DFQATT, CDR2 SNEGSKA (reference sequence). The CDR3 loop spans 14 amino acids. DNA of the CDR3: TGCAGTGCTACGGACGCCCACCAATCCTACGAGCAGTACTTC. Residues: CSATDAHQSYEQYF.

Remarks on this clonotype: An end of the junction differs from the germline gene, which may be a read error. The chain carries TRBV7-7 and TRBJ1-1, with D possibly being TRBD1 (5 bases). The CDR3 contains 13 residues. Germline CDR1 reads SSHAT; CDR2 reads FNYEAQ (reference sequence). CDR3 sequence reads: CASSPTGWSEAFF. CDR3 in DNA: TGTGCTAGCAGCCCTACAGGTTGGTCTGAAGCTTTCTTT.

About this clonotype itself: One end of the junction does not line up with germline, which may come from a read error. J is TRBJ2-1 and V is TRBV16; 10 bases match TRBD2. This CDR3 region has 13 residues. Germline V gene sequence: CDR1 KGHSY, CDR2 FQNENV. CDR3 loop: CASSQFSSGRRVF. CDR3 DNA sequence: TGTGCCAGCAGCCAATTCTCTAGCGGGAGAAGGGTCTTC.

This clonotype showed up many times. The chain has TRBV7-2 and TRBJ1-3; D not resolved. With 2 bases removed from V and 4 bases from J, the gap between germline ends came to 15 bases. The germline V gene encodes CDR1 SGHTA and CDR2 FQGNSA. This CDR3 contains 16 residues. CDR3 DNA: TGTGCCAGCAGCTTATATCACCTCACCACCGGAAACACCATATATTTT. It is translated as CASSLYHLTTGNTIYF.

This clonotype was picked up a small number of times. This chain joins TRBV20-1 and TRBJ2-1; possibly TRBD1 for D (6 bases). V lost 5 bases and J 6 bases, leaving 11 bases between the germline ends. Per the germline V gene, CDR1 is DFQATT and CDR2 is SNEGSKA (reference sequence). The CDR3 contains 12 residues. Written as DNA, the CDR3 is TGCAGTGCTGATATACAGGGCAATGAGCAGTTCTTC. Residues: CSADIQGNEQFF.

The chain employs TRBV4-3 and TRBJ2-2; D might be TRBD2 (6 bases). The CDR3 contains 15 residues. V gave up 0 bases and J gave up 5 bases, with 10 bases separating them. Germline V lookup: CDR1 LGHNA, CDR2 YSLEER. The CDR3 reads CASSQDGSGTGELFF. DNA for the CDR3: TGCGCCAGCAGCCAAGACGGGAGTGGGACCGGGGAGCTGTTTTTT.

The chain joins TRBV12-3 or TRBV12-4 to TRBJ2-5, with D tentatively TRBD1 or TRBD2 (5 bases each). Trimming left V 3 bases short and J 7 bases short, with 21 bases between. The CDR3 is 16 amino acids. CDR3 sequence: CASSLDGDGRKGTQYF. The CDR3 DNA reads TGTGCCAGCAGTTTGGACGGGGACGGACGTAAGGGGACCCAGTACTTC.

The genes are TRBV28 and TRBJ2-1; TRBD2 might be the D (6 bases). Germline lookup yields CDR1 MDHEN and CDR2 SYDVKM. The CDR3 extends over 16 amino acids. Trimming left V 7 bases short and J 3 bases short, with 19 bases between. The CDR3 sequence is CASMTFRRLVYNEQFF. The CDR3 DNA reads TGTGCCAGCATGACTTTCCGGCGACTAGTCTACAATGAGCAGTTCTTC.

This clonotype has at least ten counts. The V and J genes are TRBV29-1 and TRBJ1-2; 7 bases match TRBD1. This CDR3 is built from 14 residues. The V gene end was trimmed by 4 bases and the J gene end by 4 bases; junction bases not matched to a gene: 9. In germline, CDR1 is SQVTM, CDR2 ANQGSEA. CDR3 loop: CSVVAQGTVYGYTF. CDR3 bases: TGCAGCGTTGTCGCACAGGGGACCGTCTATGGCTACACCTTC.

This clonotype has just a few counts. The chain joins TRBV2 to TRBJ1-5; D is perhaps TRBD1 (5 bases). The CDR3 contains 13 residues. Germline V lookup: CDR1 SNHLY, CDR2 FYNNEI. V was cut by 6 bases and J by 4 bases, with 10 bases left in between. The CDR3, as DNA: TGTGCCAGCAGGACAGAGTTTAATCAGCCCCAGCATTTT. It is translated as CASRTEFNQPQHF.

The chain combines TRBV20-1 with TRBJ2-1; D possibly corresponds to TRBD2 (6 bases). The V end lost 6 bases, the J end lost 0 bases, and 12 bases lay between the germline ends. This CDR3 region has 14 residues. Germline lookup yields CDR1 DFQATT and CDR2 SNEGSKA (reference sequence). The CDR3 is CSAQRTTSYNEQFF. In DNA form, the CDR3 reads TGCAGTGCGCAACGGACTACCTCCTACAATGAGCAGTTCTTC.

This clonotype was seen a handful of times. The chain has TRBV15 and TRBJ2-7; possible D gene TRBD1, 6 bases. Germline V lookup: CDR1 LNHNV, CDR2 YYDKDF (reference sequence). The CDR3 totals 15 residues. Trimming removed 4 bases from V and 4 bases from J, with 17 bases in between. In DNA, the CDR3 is TGTGCCACCAGCAACCTGAGGGGGAGTCTGTACGAGCAGTACTTC. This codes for CATSNLRGSLYEQYF.

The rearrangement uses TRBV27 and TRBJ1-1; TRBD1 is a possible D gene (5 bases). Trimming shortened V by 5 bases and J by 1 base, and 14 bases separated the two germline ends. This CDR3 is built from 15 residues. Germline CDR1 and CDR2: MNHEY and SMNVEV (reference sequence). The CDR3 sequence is CASSPAGGGNTEAFF. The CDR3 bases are TGTGCCAGCAGTCCCGCTGGGGGAGGGAACACTGAAGCTTTCTTT.

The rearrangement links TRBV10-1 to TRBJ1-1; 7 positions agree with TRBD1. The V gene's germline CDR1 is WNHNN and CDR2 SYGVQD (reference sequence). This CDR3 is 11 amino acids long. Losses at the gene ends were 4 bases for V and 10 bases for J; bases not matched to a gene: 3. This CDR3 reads CASSGQGSAFF. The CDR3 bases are TGCGCCAGCAGTGGACAGGGTTCAGCTTTCTTT.

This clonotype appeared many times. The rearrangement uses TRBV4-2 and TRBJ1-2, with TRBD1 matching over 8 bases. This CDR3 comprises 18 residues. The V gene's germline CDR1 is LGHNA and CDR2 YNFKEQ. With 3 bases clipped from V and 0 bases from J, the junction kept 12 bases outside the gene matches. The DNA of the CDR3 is TGTGCCAGCAGCCACCCCTTGGAGAAGACAGGGGCTAACTATGGCTACACCTTC. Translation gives CASSHPLEKTGANYGYTF.